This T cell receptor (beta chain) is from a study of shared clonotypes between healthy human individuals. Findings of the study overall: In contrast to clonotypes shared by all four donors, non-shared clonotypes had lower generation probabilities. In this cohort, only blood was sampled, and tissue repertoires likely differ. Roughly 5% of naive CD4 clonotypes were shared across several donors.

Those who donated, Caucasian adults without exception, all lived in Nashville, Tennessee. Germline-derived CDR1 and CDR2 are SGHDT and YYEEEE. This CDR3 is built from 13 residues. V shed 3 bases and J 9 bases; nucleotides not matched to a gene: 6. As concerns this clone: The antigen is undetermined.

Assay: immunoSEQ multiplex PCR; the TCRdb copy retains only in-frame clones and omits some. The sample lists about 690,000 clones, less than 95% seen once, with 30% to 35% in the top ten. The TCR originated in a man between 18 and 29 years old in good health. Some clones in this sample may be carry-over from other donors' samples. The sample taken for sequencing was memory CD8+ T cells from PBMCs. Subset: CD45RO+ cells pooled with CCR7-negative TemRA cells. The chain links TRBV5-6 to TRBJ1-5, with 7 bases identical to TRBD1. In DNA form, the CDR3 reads TGTGCCAGCAGCTCAACAGGGGTCGGGCCCCAGCATTTT. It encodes CASSSTGVGPQHF.